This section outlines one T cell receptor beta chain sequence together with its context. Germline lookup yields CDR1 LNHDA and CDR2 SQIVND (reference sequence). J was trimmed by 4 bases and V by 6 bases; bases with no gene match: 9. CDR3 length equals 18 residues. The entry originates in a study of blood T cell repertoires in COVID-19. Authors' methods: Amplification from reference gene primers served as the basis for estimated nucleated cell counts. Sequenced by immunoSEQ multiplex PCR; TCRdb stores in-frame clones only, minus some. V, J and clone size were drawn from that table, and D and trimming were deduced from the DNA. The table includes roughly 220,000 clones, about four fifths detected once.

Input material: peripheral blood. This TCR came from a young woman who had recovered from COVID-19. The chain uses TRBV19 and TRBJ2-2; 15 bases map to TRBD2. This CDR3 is CASRPGLAGGKFTGELFF. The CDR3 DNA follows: TGTGCCAGTAGACCGGGACTAGCGGGAGGCAAATTCACCGGGGAGCTGTTTTTT. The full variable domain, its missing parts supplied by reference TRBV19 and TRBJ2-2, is DGGITQSPKYLFRKEGQNVTLSCEQNLNHDAMYWYRQDPGQGLRLIYYSQIVNDFQKGDIAEGYSVSREKKESFPLTVTSAQKNPTAFYLCASRPGLAGGKFTGELFFGEGSRLTVL.